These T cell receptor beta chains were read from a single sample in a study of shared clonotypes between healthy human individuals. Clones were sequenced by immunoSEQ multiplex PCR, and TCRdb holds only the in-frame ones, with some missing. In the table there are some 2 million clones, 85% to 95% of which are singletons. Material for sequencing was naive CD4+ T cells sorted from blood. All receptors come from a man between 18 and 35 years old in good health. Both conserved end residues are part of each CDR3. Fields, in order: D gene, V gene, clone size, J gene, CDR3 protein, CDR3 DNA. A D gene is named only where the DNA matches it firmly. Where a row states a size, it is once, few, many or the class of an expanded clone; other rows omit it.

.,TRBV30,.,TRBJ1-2,CAWSVQGGYTF,TGTGCCTGGAGTGTTCAAGGAGGCTACACCTTC
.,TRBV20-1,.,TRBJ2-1,CSGTGDNEQFF,TGCAGTGGGACGGGAGACAATGAGCAGTTCTTC
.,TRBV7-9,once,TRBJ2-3,CASSLALDRDTQYF,TGTGCCAGCAGCTTAGCCTTAGACAGGGATACGCAGTATTTT
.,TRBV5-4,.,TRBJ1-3,CASSLSGTSGNTIYF,TGTGCCAGCAGCTTGTCAGGGACCTCTGGAAACACCATATATTTT
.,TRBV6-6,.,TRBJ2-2,CASKGGSPSTGELFF,TGTGCCAGCAAAGGGGGGAGTCCGAGCACCGGGGAGCTGTTTTTT
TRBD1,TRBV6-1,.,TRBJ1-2,CASSEATGEVYGYTF,TGTGCCAGCAGTGAAGCGACAGGGGAAGTCTATGGCTACACCTTC
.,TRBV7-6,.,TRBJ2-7,CASSDRRGSDEQYF,TGTGCCAGCAGCGATAGAAGGGGTTCGGACGAGCAGTACTTC
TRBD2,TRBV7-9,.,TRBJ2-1,CASSLDRGGLESYNEQFF,TGTGCCAGCAGCTTAGATAGGGGAGGGTTGGAATCCTACAATGAGCAGTTCTTC
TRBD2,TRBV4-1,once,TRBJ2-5,CASSLGLAGAQETQYF,TGCGCCAGCAGCCTGGGACTAGCGGGAGCACAAGAGACCCAGTACTTC
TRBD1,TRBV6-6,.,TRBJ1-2,CASSLLTGQSNYGYTF,TGTGCCAGCAGTCTTCTTACGGGACAGTCCAACTATGGCTACACCTTC
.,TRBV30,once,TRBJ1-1,CAWSVSRANTEAFF,TGTGCCTGGAGTGTGAGCAGGGCGAACACTGAAGCTTTCTTT
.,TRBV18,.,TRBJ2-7,CASSLSRGGGVEQYF,TGTGCCAGCTCACTTAGCCGGGGAGGGGGCGTCGAGCAGTACTTC
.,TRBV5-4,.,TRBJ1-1,CASSLGQSFGGTEAFF,TGTGCCAGCAGCTTGGGACAGTCTTTTGGAGGCACTGAAGCTTTCTTT
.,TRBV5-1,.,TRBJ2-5,CASSFGEETQYF,TGCGCCAGCAGCTTCGGGGAAGAGACCCAGTACTTC
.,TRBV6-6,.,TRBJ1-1,CASSYRVENTEAFF,TGTGCCAGCAGTTACAGGGTAGAAAACACTGAAGCTTTCTTT
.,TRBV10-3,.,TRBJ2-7,CAISLDGGNSYEQYF,TGTGCCATCAGCTTGGATGGGGGGAATTCCTACGAGCAGTACTTC
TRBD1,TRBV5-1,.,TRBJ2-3,CASSSGQDTDTQYF,TGCGCCAGCAGCTCGGGACAGGACACAGATACGCAGTATTTT
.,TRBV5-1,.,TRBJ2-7,CASSTDTQGGFSYEQYF,TGCGCCAGCAGCACCGACACTCAAGGGGGGTTTTCCTACGAGCAGTACTTC
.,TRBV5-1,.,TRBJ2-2,CASRLVFNTGELFF,TGCGCCAGCAGGCTGGTGTTTAACACCGGGGAGCTGTTTTTT
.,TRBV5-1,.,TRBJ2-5,CASSEGSMIQETQYF,TGCGCCAGCAGCGAGGGTTCCATGATTCAAGAGACCCAGTACTTC
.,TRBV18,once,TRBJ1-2,CASSPAGTGNYGYTF,TGTGCCAGCTCACCGGCCGGCACGGGGAACTATGGCTACACCTTC
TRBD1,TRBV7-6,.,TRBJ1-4,CASSNPGQGSEKLFF,TGTGCCAGCAGCAATCCGGGACAGGGAAGTGAAAAACTGTTTTTT
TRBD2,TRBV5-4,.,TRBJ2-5,CASSATGTNQETQYF,TGTGCCAGCAGCGCGACCGGGACTAACCAAGAGACCCAGTACTTC
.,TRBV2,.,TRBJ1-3,CASSDSGDTIYF,TGTGCCAGCAGTGACTCGGGAGACACCATATATTTT
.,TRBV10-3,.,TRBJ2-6,CAISDFSAGANVLTF,TGTGCCATCAGTGACTTCTCGGCTGGGGCCAACGTCCTGACTTTC
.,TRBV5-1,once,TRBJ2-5,CASSRGGSNQETQYF,TGCGCCAGCAGTCGCGGCGGGTCTAACCAAGAGACCCAGTACTTC
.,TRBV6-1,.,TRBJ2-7,CASSDEGYYEQYF,TGTGCCAGCAGTGATGAGGGTTACTACGAGCAGTACTTC